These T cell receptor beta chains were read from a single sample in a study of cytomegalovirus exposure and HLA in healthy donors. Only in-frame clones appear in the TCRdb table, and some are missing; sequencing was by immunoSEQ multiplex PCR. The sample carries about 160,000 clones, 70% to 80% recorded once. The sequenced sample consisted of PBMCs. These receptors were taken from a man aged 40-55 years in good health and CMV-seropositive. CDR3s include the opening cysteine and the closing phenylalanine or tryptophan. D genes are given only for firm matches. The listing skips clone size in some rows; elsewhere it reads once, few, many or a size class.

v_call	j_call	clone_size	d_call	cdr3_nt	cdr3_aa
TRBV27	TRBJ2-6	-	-	TGTGCCAGCGGGTCGCCTTCTGGGGCCAACGGCCTGACTTTC	CASGSPSGANGLTF
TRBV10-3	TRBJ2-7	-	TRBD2	TGTGCCATCAGTGAAGGGACTAGCATTTACGAGCAGTACTTC	CAISEGTSIYEQYF
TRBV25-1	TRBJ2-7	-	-	TGTGCCAGCACCCCTGAGGGAGGCTCCTACGAGCAGTACTTC	CASTPEGGSYEQYF
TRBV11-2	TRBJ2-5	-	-	TGTGCCAGCAGCCAAGGGCGGGACGAGACCCAGTACTTC	CASSQGRDETQYF
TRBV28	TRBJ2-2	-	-	TGTGCCAGCAGTCCACAGGCGGGCAGGGGACCGACCGGGGAGCTGTTTTTT	CASSPQAGRGPTGELFF
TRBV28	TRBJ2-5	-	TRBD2	TGTGCCAGCAGTTTATCCCCAGCACTAGCGGGTGCAGAGACCCAGTACTTC	CASSLSPALAGAETQYF
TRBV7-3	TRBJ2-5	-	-	TGTGCCAGCAGCTTACAGGGATGGGAGACCCAGTACTTC	CASSLQGWETQYF
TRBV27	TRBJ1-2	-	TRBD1	TGTGCCAGCAGTTTTTGGGGCGGGACAGGGGGATATGGCTACACCTTC	CASSFWGGTGGYGYTF
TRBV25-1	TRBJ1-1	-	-	TGTGCCAGCAGTGAGGGGGGCACTGAAGCTTTCTTT	CASSEGGTEAFF
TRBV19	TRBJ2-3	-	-	TGTGCCAGTAGTTCAGTGATGGGGCCAGGGAGGCAAGATACGCAGTATTTT	CASSSVMGPGRQDTQYF
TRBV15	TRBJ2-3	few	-	TGTGCCACCAGCAGACCGACTATCACAGATACGCAGTATTTT	CATSRPTITDTQYF
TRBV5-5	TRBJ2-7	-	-	TGTGCCAGCAGGGCGGGCGGCACCGAGCAGTACTTC	CASRAGGTEQYF
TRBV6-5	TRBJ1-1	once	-	TGTGCCAGCAGTTATCTACAGGGCGCGTCTGAAGCTTTCTTT	CASSYLQGASEAFF
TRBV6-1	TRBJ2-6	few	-	TGTGCCAGCAGTGACCGAACAGGGTCCGGGGCCAACGTCCTGACTTTC	CASSDRTGSGANVLTF
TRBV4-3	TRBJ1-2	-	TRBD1	TGCGCCAGCAGCCAAACCGGCACAGGGGACTATGGCTACACCTTC	CASSQTGTGDYGYTF
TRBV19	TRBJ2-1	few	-	TGTGCCAGTAGGGATAGCGGCGAGGGGTACAATGAGCAGTTCTTC	CASRDSGEGYNEQFF
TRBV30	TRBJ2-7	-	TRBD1	TGTGCCTGGGAGACAGGGGGTTACGAGCAGTACTTC	CAWETGGYEQYF
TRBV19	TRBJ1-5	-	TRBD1	TGTGCCAGTAGTGCCGGGACAGGGTACGGAGGGGGCAATCAGCCCCAGCATTTT	CASSAGTGYGGGNQPQHF
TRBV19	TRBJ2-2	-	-	TGTGCCAGTAGTATAGGGACTTCCTCCGGGGAGCTGTTTTTT	CASSIGTSSGELFF
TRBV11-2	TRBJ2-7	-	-	TGTGCCAGCGGGCAGTCCTACGAGCAGTACTTC	CASGQSYEQYF
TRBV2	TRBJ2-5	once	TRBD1	TGTGCCAGCAGTGGGACAGGGTGGGGCGGAGAGACCCAGTACTTC	CASSGTGWGGETQYF
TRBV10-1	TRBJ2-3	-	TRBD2	TGCGCCAGCAGCCTAGCGGGAGTCACAGATACGCAGTATTTT	CASSLAGVTDTQYF
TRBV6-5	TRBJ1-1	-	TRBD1	TGTGCCAGCAGTTCCGGGACAGCCTACACTGAAGCTTTCTTT	CASSSGTAYTEAFF
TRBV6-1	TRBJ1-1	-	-	TGTGCCAGCAGTGATACAGAAAACACTGAAGCTTTCTTT	CASSDTENTEAFF
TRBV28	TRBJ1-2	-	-	TGTGCCAGCAGCCTCACAGGGTCATACGGCTACACCTTC	CASSLTGSYGYTF
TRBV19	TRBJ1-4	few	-	TGTGCCAGTAGTATAGAAGGCGGGGGCCTGTTTTTT	CASSIEGGGLFF
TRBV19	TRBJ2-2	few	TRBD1	TGTGCCAGTAGTACTGGGAGACAGGGGGCCGCCACCGGGGAGCTGTTTTTT	CASSTGRQGAATGELFF
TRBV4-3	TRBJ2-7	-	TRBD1	TGCGCCAGCAGCCAGACCAGGGGGATCCACGAGCAGTACTTC	CASSQTRGIHEQYF
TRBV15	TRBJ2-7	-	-	TGTGCCACCAGCAGCAGACTGGGAGGATCCTACGAGCAGTACTTC	CATSSRLGGSYEQYF
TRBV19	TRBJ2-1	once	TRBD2	TGTGCCAGTAGTTTACTAGCGGGAGGCGTCTCCTACAATGAGCAGTTCTTC	CASSLLAGGVSYNEQFF
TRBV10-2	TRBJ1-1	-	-	TGCGCCAGCAGTGGGCAGGGAGGGACTGAAGCTTTCTTT	CASSGQGGTEAFF
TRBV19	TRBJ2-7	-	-	TGTGCCAGTAGTAATAGCGGAGCATACGAGCAGTACTTC	CASSNSGAYEQYF
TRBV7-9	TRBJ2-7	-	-	TGTGCCAGCAGCTTAGGCGGGGAGCTCTCCTACGAGCAGTACTTC	CASSLGGELSYEQYF
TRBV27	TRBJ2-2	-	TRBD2	TGTGCCAGCAGTTTCGGAGCGGGAGGGCCAATAGGGGAGCTGTTTTTT	CASSFGAGGPIGELFF
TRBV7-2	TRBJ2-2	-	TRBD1	TGTGCCAGCAGCTCTCCGGGACAGGGGTACACCGGGGAGCTGTTTTTT	CASSSPGQGYTGELFF
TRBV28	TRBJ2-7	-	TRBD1	TGTGCCAGCGGTGGGACAGGGCACAACGAGCAGTACTTC	CASGGTGHNEQYF
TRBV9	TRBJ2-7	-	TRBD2	TGTGCCAGCAGTACCGGGACTAGCGGACCTACGAGTCAGTACTTC	CASSTGTSGPTSQYF
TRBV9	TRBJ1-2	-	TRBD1	TGTGCCAGCAGCGCGCAACAGGGGAACTATGGCTACACCTTC	CASSAQQGNYGYTF
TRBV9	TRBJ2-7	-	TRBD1	TGTGCCAGCAGCCTCCAGACAGGGCCCTCCTACGAGCAGTACTTC	CASSLQTGPSYEQYF
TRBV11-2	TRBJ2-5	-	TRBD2	TGTGCCAGCAGCCTTCAGCGGGGAGAGACCCAGTACTTC	CASSLQRGETQYF
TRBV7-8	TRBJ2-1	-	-	TGTGCCAGCAGCTTAAGTAGCTCGGATGAGCAGTTCTTC	CASSLSSSDEQFF
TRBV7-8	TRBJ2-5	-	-	TGTGCCAGCAGCTTATGGGGCCGATCGCAAGAGACCCAGTACTTC	CASSLWGRSQETQYF
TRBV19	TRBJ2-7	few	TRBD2	TGTGCCAGTTCCTTCGGGACTAGCGGGACCGGCGAGCAGTACTTC	CASSFGTSGTGEQYF
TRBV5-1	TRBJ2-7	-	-	TGCGCCAGCAGCCACAGCGGCCCTGGATACGAGCAGTACTTC	CASSHSGPGYEQYF
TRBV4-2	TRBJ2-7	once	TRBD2	TGTGCCAGCAGCCAAGGGGCCGGGACTAGCGGGCTCTGGTACTTC	CASSQGAGTSGLWYF
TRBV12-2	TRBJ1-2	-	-	TGTGCAAGTCGCTCCTCCAGGGGCTATGGCTACACCTTC	CASRSSRGYGYTF
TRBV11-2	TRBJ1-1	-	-	TGTGCCAGCAGCTTTGGCCTGGGACTGAGGGTAGAGAACACTGAAGCTTTCTTT	CASSFGLGLRVENTEAFF
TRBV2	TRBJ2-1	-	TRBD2	TGTGCCAGCATAGTTATAGCGGGAGGGCCGAGTGAGCAGTTCTTC	CASIVIAGGPSEQFF
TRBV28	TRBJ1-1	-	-	TGTGCCAGCAGTGCCCAGAAAGCTGAAGCTTTCTTT	CASSAQKAEAFF
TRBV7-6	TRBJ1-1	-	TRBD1	TGTGCCAGCAGCTTAGCGGTTACAACAGGGGTCGAGGGCACTGAAGCTTTCTTT	CASSLAVTTGVEGTEAFF
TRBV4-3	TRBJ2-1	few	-	TGCGCCAGCAGCCAACTCGATCAGGAGCAGTTCTTC	CASSQLDQEQFF
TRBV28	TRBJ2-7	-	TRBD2	TGTGCCAGCAGTTTGCGGGGGGCCTACGAGCAGTACTTC	CASSLRGAYEQYF
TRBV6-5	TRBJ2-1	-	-	TGTGCCAGCAGTCGATCAGGGGCAGGTGAGCAGTTCTTC	CASSRSGAGEQFF
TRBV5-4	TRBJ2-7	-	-	TGTGCCAGCAGCTTGGGTGGGGGACAAACCTACGAGCAGTACTTC	CASSLGGGQTYEQYF